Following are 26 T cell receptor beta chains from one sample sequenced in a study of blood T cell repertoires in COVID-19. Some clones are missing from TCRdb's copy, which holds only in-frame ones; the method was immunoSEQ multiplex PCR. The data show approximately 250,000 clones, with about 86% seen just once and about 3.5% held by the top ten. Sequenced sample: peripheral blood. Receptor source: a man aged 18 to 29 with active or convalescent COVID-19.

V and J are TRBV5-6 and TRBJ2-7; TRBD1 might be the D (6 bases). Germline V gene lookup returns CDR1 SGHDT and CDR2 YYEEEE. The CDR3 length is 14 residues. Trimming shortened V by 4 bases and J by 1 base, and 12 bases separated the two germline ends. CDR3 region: CASSPSDRSYEQYF. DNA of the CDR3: TGTGCCAGCAGCCCCTCCGACAGGTCCTACGAGCAGTACTTC.

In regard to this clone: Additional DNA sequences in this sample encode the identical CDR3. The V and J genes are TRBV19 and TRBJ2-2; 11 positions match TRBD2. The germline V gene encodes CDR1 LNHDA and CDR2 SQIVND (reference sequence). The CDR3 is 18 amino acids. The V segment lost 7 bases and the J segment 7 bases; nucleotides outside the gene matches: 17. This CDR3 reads CASTPGGLAGGMIGELFF. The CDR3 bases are TGTGCCAGTACCCCCGGGGGGCTAGCGGGGGGAATGATCGGGGAGCTGTTTTTT.

CDR3 nucleotides: TGTGCCAGCAGTACACGGGACAACAACTATGGCTACACCTTC. It encodes CASSTRDNNYGYTF. This sequence joins TRBV27 and TRBJ1-2; the D gene is possibly TRBD1 (6 bases). This CDR3 is built from 14 residues. Germline V gene sequence: CDR1 MNHEY, CDR2 SMNVEV (reference sequence). Trimming left V 5 bases short and J 2 bases short, with 12 bases between.

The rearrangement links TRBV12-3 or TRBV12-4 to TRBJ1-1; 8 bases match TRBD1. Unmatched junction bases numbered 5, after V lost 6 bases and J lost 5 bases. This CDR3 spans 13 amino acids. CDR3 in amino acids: CASSGQGGTEAFF. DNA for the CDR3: TGTGCCAGCAGCGGACAGGGAGGGACTGAAGCTTTCTTT.

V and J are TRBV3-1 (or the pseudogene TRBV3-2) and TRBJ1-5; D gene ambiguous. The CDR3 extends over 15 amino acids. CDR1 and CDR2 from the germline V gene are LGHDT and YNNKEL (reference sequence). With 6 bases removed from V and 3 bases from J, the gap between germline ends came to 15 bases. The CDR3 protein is CASSTSSSPNQPQHF. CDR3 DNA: TGTGCCAGCAGTACATCATCTTCCCCCAATCAGCCCCAGCATTTT.

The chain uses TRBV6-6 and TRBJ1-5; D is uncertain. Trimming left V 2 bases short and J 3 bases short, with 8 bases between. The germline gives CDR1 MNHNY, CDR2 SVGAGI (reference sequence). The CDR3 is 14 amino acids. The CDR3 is CASSYRGSNQPQHF. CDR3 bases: TGTGCCAGCAGTTACCGGGGTTCCAATCAGCCCCAGCATTTT.

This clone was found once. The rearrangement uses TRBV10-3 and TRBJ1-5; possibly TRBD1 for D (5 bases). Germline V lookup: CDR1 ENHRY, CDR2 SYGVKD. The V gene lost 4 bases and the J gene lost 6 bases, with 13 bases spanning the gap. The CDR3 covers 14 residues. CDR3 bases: TGTGCCATCAGTGGCGGGGGAGCTCGTCAGCCCCAGCATTTT. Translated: CAISGGGARQPQHF.

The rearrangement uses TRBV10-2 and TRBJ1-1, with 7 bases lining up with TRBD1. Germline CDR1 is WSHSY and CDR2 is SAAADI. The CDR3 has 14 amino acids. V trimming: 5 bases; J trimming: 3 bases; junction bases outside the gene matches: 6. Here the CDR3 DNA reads TGCGCCAGCAGTCCAATAGACAGGGACACTGAAGCTTTCTTT. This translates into CASSPIDRDTEAFF.

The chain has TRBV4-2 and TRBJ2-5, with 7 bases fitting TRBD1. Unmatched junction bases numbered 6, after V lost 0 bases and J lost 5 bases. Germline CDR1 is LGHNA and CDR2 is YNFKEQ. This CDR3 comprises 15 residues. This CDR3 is CASSQDGQAGETQYF. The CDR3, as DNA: TGTGCCAGCAGCCAAGACGGACAGGCCGGCGAGACCCAGTACTTC.

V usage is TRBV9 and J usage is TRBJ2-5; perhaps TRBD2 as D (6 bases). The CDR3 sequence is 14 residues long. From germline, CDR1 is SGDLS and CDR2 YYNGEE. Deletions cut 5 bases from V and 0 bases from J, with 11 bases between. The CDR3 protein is CASSKRAYQETQYF. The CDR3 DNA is TGTGCCAGCAGTAAGCGGGCCTACCAAGAGACCCAGTACTTC.

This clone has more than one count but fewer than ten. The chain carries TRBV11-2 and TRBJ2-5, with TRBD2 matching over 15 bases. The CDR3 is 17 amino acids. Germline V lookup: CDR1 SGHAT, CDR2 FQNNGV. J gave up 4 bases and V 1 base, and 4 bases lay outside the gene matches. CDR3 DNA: TGTGCCAGCAGCTTAGGGACTAGCGGGGGGGCTGGAGAGACCCAGTACTTC. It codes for CASSLGTSGGAGETQYF.

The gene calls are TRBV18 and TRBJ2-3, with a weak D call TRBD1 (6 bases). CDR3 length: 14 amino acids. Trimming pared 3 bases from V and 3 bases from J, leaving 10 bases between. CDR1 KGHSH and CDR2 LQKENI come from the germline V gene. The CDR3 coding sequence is TGTGCCAGCTCACCGGGACACCAAACAGATACGCAGTATTTT. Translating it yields CASSPGHQTDTQYF.

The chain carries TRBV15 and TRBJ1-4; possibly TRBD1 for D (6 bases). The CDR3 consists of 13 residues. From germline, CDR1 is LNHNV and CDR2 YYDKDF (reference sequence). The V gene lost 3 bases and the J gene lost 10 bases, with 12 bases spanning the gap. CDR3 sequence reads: CATSRDSTGKLFF. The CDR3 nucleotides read TGTGCCACCAGCAGGGACAGTACTGGAAAACTGTTTTTT.

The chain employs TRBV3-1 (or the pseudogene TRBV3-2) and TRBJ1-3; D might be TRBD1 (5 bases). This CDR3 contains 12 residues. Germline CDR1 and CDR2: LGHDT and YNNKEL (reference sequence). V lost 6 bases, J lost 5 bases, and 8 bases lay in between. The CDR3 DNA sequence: TGTGCCAGCAGTCCGGACAGAAACACCATATATTTT. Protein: CASSPDRNTIYF.

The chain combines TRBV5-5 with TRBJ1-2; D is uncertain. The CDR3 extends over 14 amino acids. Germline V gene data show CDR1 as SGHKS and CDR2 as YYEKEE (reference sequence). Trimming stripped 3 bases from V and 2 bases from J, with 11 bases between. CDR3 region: CASSYSPKNYGYTF. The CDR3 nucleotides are TGTGCCAGCAGCTATTCCCCAAAAAACTATGGCTACACCTTC.

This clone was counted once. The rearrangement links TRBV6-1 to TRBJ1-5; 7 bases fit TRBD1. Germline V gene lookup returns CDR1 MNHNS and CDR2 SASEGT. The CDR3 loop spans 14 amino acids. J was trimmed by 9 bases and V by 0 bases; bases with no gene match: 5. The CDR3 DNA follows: TGTGCCAGCAGTGAAGCCCAACAGGGGCTGCCCCAGCATTTT. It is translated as CASSEAQQGLPQHF.

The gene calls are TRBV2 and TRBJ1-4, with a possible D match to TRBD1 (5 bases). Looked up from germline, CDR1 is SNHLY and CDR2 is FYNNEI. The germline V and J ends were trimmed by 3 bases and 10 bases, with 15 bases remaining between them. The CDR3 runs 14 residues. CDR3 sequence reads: CASSEGRARGKLFF. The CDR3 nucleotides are TGTGCCAGCAGTGAGGGCAGGGCTAGGGGAAAACTGTTTTTT. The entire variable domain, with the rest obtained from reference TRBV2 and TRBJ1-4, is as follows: EPEVTQTPSHQVTQMGQEVILRCVPISNHLYFYWYRQILGQKVEFLVSFYNNEISEKSEIFDDQFSVERPDGSNFTLKIRSTKLEDSAMYFCASSEGRARGKLFFGSGTQLSVL.

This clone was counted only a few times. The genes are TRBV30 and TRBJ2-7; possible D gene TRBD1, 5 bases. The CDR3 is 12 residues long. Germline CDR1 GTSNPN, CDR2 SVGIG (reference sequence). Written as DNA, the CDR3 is TGTGTAGGGCAGACAGACTCTTACGAGCAGTACTTC. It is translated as CVGQTDSYEQYF.

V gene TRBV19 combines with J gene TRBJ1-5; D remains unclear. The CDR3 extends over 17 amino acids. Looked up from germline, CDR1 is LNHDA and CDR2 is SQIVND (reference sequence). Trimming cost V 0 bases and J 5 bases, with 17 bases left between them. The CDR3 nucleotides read TGTGCCAGTAGTATAGAAGGATATGAGGCGTATCATCAGCCCCAGCATTTT. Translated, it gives CASSIEGYEAYHQPQHF.

The chain's CDR3 is CASSYTPSAGELQGEQFF. CDR3 DNA: TGTGCCAGTAGTTACACCCCCTCAGCGGGAGAGCTCCAGGGGGAGCAGTTCTTC. The chain uses TRBV19 and TRBJ2-1; 8 positions agree with TRBD2. V was clipped by 5 bases and J by 10 bases; unmatched bases: 22. CDR3 length equals 18 residues. Per germline, CDR1 LNHDA and CDR2 SQIVND (reference sequence).

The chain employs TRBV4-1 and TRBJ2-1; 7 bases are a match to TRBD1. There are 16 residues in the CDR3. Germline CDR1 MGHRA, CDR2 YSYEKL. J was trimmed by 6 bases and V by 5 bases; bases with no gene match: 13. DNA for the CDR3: TGCGCCAGCAGCTATCCCACAGACAGGGACGCCAATGAGCAGTTCTTC. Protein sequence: CASSYPTDRDANEQFF.

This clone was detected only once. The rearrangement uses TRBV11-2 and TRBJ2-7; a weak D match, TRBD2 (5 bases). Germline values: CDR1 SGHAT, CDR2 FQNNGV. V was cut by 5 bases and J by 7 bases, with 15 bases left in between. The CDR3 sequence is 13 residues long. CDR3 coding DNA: TGTGCCAGCAGCCCACCGACGGGCGGGGAGCAGTACTTC. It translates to CASSPPTGGEQYF.

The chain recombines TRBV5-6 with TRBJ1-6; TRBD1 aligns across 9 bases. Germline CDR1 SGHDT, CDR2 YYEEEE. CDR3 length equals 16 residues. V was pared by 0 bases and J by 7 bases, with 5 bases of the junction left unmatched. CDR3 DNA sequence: TGTGCCAGCAGCTTGGACGGACAGGGGATAAATTCACCCCTCCACTTT. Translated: CASSLDGQGINSPLHF.

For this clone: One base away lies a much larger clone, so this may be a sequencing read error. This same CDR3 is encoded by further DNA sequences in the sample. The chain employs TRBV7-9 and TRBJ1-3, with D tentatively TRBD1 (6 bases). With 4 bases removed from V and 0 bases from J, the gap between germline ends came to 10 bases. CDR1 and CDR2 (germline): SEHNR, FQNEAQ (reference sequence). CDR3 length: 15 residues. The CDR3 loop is CASSYGQHSGNTIYF. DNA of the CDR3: TGTGCCAGCAGCTATGGACAGCACTCTGGAAACACCATATATTTT.

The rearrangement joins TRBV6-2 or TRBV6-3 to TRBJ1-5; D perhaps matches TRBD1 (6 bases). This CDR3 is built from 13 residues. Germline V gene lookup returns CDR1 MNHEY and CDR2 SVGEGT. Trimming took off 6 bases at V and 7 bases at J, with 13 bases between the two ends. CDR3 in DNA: TGTGCCAGCAGCCGACAGGCGGAACAGCCCCAGCATTTT. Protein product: CASSRQAEQPQHF.

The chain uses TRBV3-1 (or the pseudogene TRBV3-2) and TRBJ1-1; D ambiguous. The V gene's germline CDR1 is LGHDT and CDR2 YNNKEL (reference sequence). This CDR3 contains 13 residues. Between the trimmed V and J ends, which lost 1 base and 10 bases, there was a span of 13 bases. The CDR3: CASSQGGEEVAFF. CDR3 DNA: TGTGCCAGCAGCCAAGGGGGTGAGGAGGTAGCTTTCTTT.